This T cell receptor (beta chain) comes out of a study of CD8 T cells in ankylosing spondylitis. The study, taken as a whole, reports: The study looked at matched synovial fluid samples from ankylosing spondylitis patients. Disease-linked clones were reported to be significantly enriched there. There were earlier reports of some motif variants in reactive arthritis synovial fluid and blood. The study identified a TCR beta motif of roughly eight highly homologous variants that appeared characteristic of ankylosing spondylitis blood.

Researchers built TCR beta libraries using quantitative 5'-RACE with molecular barcodes. TCRdb re-derived calls from the 5' RACE reads in MiXCR, one entry per CDR3 protein. The sample carries 50,000 to 70,000 distinct CDR3 sequences, 6.2% recorded once. This clonotype showed up many times. Its specificity is not known. Sequences were obtained from synovial fluid, either unsorted or a sorted T cell fraction (not recorded which). This receptor was obtained from a male donor with ankylosing spondylitis.

CDR3 sequence: CASTPDVRGTQYF. In DNA, the CDR3 is TGTGCCAGCACCCCGGACGTTCGGGGTACGCAGTATTTT. The chain employs TRBV12-3 or TRBV12-4 and TRBJ2-3, with D possibly matching TRBD2 (5 bases). V shed 7 bases and J shed 8 bases, with 16 bases lying between them. The CDR3 length is 13 residues.